This T cell receptor beta chain emerged from a study of blood T cell repertoires in COVID-19. Whole-study context: Both acute and convalescent COVID-19 samples were obtained from the United States, Italy and Spain. PBMCs, B-cell-depleted T cells, or T cells were the source of the cDNA or gDNA that made up the material.

Original analysis: Amplified reference gene primers provided the basis for estimating nucleated cell counts. Using immunoSEQ multiplex PCR, the repertoire was profiled, and TCRdb retains in-frame clones only, with some absent. V and J calls and clone size are copied from that table; D and trimming were computed from the DNA. The table lists about 280,000 clones, over 75% of them singletons, with roughly 5% in the top ten. This CDR3 is 13 amino acids long. V lost 4 bases, J lost 5 bases, and 4 bases stayed unmatched. Germline V CDR1 and CDR2: SGHKS, YYEKEE (reference sequence). The source is a man aged 45 to 65 with active or convalescent COVID-19. The chain has TRBV5-5 and TRBJ2-7, with TRBD1 matching over 9 bases. Sequenced: peripheral blood. The CDR3 reads CASSPQGADEQYF. The CDR3 coding sequence is TGTGCCAGCAGCCCACAGGGGGCGGACGAGCAGTACTTC.